The rows below give T cell receptor beta chains drawn from one sample of a study of blood T cell repertoires in COVID-19. The repertoire was sequenced with immunoSEQ multiplex PCR; TCRdb's copy has only in-frame clones and lacks some. The profile shows 45,000 or so clones, about 90% of them singletons. Sequencing input: peripheral blood. The source is an elderly man with acute or convalescent COVID-19. Each CDR3 is given with its conserved first and last residue.

v_call	j_call	cdr3_aa
TRBV18	TRBJ1-1	CASSPIRQDTEAFF
TRBV18	TRBJ2-6	CASSPTQGMDSGANVLTF
TRBV18	TRBJ2-7	CASSPIGQGIGLEQYF
TRBV2	TRBJ2-7	CASRGGLINYEQYF
TRBV29-1	TRBJ1-1	CSVGDQGYVAFF
TRBV3-1/TRBV3-2	TRBJ2-3	CAAGTSTDTQYF
TRBV5-1	TRBJ1-4	CASSLTNSNEKLFF
TRBV5-1	TRBJ1-1	CASSLNGGVLLNTEAFF
TRBV5-4	TRBJ2-7	CASSLKSSGDYEQYF
TRBV2	TRBJ1-5	CASSGDSGSNQPQHF
TRBV20-1	TRBJ1-5	CSASSGVHQPQHF
TRBV7-9	TRBJ1-1	CASSRDRDEAFF
TRBV5-4	TRBJ1-2	CASSLGGRPDYGYTF
TRBV18	TRBJ2-6	CASSPQGGGASGANVLTF
TRBV5-1	TRBJ1-2	CASSLDRGYGYTF
TRBV14	TRBJ2-1	CASSQDLVRQGVNEQFF
TRBV4-1	TRBJ2-2	CASSQGGLAGGPGELFF
TRBV28	TRBJ1-4	CASSRWTGEGGEANEKLFF
TRBV6-5	TRBJ1-1	CASSYSPGGAEAFF
TRBV7-3	TRBJ1-6	CASSLNPQGNSPLHF